The rows below give T cell receptor beta chains drawn from one sample of a study of T cell changes during pregnancy in multiple sclerosis. Generated by immunoSEQ multiplex PCR, the TCRdb table keeps only in-frame clones and is missing some. The sample yields around 45,000 clones, roughly nine tenths seen once. Sample: CD4+ T cells from peripheral blood mononuclear cells, taken before pregnancy. The receptors were sampled from a female donor with multiple sclerosis, enrolled in a pregnancy study. Both conserved end residues are part of each CDR3. D genes are given only for firm matches. Clone size is stated in some rows and not others, as once, few, many or a class when expanded.

abundance	v_gene	d_gene	j_gene	CDR3nt	CDR3aa
-	TRBV7-6	TRBD2	TRBJ2-3	TGTGCCAGCAGCCACAGACTAGCGGGGGGCACAGATACGCAGTATTTT	CASSHRLAGGTDTQYF
-	TRBV14	-	TRBJ2-4	TGTGCCAGCAGCCGAATGGGGGGAGCTGATTACCACATTCAGTACTTC	CASSRMGGADYHIQYF
-	TRBV9	TRBD1	TRBJ1-3	TGTGCCAGCAGCGTAGAAGGGGGCGACGGAAACACCATATATTTT	CASSVEGGDGNTIYF
-	TRBV7-3	-	TRBJ2-2	TGTGCCAGCAGCTTGAGCGCGCGGACCGGGGAGCTGTTTTTT	CASSLSARTGELFF
-	TRBV7-2	-	TRBJ1-2	TGTGCCAGCAGCTTAACACCTAACTATGGCTACACCTTC	CASSLTPNYGYTF
-	TRBV2	TRBD1	TRBJ2-7	TGTGCCAGCAGTCCGGGACAGGGTACCTACGAGCAGTACTTC	CASSPGQGTYEQYF
-	TRBV5-8	-	TRBJ1-3	TGTGCCAGCAGCTTGCAGGGAACTGGAAACACCATATATTTT	CASSLQGTGNTIYF
-	TRBV18	-	TRBJ2-7	TGTGCCAGCTCACAACGACAGAATTCAGGCTACGAGCAGTACTTC	CASSQRQNSGYEQYF
-	TRBV15	-	TRBJ2-1	TGTGCCACCAGCAGAGAGGCCACCGCAAGCTCCTACAATGAGCAGTTCTTC	CATSREATASSYNEQFF
-	TRBV5-4	TRBD1	TRBJ1-6	TGTGCCAGCAGCTTGCCCGCGAGACAGGGGGTCAATTCACCCCTCCACTTT	CASSLPARQGVNSPLHF
-	TRBV7-3	-	TRBJ2-1	TGTGCCAGCAGCCCGACAGGCAAAAGGGATGAGCAGTTCTTC	CASSPTGKRDEQFF
-	TRBV19	TRBD1	TRBJ2-7	TGTGCCAGTAGCCGGACAGGGGGCGGCTACGAGCAGTACTTC	CASSRTGGGYEQYF
few	TRBV25-1	-	TRBJ1-6	TGTGCCAGCAGTGACTCTAAGGGGGATTCACCCCTCCACTTT	CASSDSKGDSPLHF
-	TRBV7-2	-	TRBJ1-1	TGTGCCAGCAGCTCACAGGGAGCCACTGAAGCTTTCTTT	CASSSQGATEAFF